The TCR beta chain described here comes from a study of blood T cell repertoires in COVID-19. Study-level information: Collection of acute and convalescent COVID-19 samples took place in the United States, Italy and Spain. From T cells, B-cell-depleted T cells, or PBMCs came the material, which was cDNA or gDNA.

Residents of about two dozen US areas, aged about 18 to 100 years, made up the participants. Cohorts were determined from participant-reported clinical history. Germline V gene data show CDR1 as SQVTM and CDR2 as ANQGSEA. The CDR3 totals 15 residues. V lost 3 bases and J lost 0, with 14 bases in between. Data came from immunoSEQ multiplex PCR; TCRdb stores just in-frame clones and leaves some out. The top ten hold approximately 4% of the sample, which has approximately 250,000 clones, more than 80% seen once. The sequence was obtained from a woman in her 30s with acute COVID-19. This sequence joins TRBV29-1 and TRBJ1-2, with TRBD1 as a possible D gene (6 bases). The specimen was PBMCs or T cells enriched from blood (not recorded which). The chain's CDR3 is CSVERTAYANYGYTF. The CDR3 DNA reads TGCAGCGTTGAGAGGACAGCCTACGCTAACTATGGCTACACCTTC.